Below, 25 T cell receptor beta chains from the same sample are listed, as sequenced in a study of blood T cells in healthy people across ages. A sample-barcoded 5' primer and a J-beta primer mix were used in a second PCR of roughly 6 to 11 cycles. TCRdb reprocessed the 5' RACE reads via MiXCR and lists one record per CDR3 protein. The sample lists roughly 680,000 distinct CDR3 sequences; under 25% were seen once. The sample taken for sequencing was blood. These TCRs come from a man in his 70s in good health.

CDR3 residues: CASPSPTDSHF. The CDR3 nucleotides are TGTGCCAGCCCATCCCCCACTGACAGCCACTTT. The gene calls are TRBV21-1 and TRBJ1-1. TRBV21-1 is designated a pseudogene. The CDR3 sequence is 11 residues long.

This clonotype was counted a few times. The gene calls are TRBV2 and TRBJ2-5; tentatively, D is TRBD1 (6 bases). CDR1 is SNHLY, CDR2 FYNNEI, per germline. CDR3 length: 15 amino acids. V lost 2 bases to trimming and J lost 2 bases, with 12 bases between them. CDR3 nucleotides: TGTGCCAGCAGTGAACGAGGTCAGGGGCAAGAGACCCAGTACTTC. Translation gives CASSERGQGQETQYF.

This clonotype came up many times. This chain uses TRBV18 with TRBJ2-1; D possibly corresponds to TRBD2 (5 bases). CDR3 length equals 15 residues. The V and J ends lost 6 bases and 0 bases respectively, with 12 bases between them. Germline V gene data show CDR1 as KGHSH and CDR2 as LQKENI. This CDR3 is CASSSGSSSYNEQFF. The DNA for the CDR3 is TGTGCCAGCTCGAGCGGCAGCAGCTCCTACAATGAGCAGTTCTTC.

This clonotype was seen a handful of times. The V gene is TRBV5-5, the J gene TRBJ2-7, with 9 bases that match TRBD1. This CDR3 comprises 15 residues. The trim removed 3 bases at V and 0 bases at J, leaving 4 bases unmatched. Germline V gene sequence: CDR1 SGHKS, CDR2 YYEKEE (reference sequence). The CDR3 bases are TGTGCCAGCAGCTGGGGACAGGGAACCTCCTACGAGCAGTACTTC. It yields the protein CASSWGQGTSYEQYF.

This clonotype was seen only a few times. In DNA, the CDR3 is TGTGCCAGCGCCTCCGCCACTGAAGCTTTCTTT. Translation gives CASASATEAFF. The gene calls are TRBV6-5 and TRBJ1-1; D is ambiguous. This CDR3 contains 11 residues. Trimming stripped 8 bases from V and 4 bases from J, with 8 bases between. The germline V gene encodes CDR1 MNHEY and CDR2 SVGAGI.

The V gene is TRBV7-9, the J gene TRBJ1-6; 9 bases align to TRBD1. The CDR3 is 13 residues long. Germline CDR1 SEHNR, CDR2 FQNEAQ (reference sequence). V dropped 10 bases and J dropped 7; count of bases not matched to a gene: 5. CDR3 bases: TGTGCCACAAAAGGGACAGGGAATTCACCCCTCCACTTT. This sequence encodes CATKGTGNSPLHF.

The rearrangement links TRBV29-1 to TRBJ2-2; 7 bases line up with TRBD2. From germline, CDR1 is SQVTM and CDR2 ANQGSEA. Trimming at V came to 5 bases and at J to 3 bases, leaving 6 bases not matched to a gene. The CDR3 has 14 residues. The CDR3: CSVSGGSHTGELFF. The CDR3 region has the DNA TGCAGCGTTAGCGGCGGGAGTCACACCGGGGAGCTGTTTTTT.

This chain links TRBV29-1 with TRBJ2-5, with a weak D call TRBD1 (6 bases). V gave up 4 bases and J gave up 5 bases, with 11 bases separating them. The CDR3 consists of 12 residues. CDR1 and CDR2 from the germline V gene are SQVTM and ANQGSEA. CDR3 in DNA: TGCAGCGTTGGTGGGGGCGCGGAGACCCAGTACTTC. It is translated as CSVGGGAETQYF.

The chain links TRBV9 to TRBJ2-5, with D hard to call. Trimming cost V 0 bases and J 5 bases, with 11 bases left between them. CDR3 length: 14 residues. CDR1 is SGDLS, CDR2 YYNGEE, per germline. The CDR3 reads CASSVGLVGETQYF. The CDR3 DNA is TGTGCCAGCAGCGTAGGGCTAGTTGGCGAGACCCAGTACTTC.

The chain recombines TRBV20-1 with TRBJ2-5; TRBD2 aligns across 8 bases. The closer fit of TRBJ2-7 to the DNA end suggests the J call may be wrong. Per germline, CDR1 DFQATT and CDR2 SNEGSKA (reference sequence). The CDR3 length is 14 residues. The CDR3 nucleotides are TGCAGTGCTAGAGGACTAGCGCTCTCCTACGAGCAGTACTTC. This codes for CSARGLALSYEQYF.

The rearrangement uses TRBV12-3 or TRBV12-4 and TRBJ2-5; D is uncertain. The last part of the DNA fits TRBJ2-1 better; the J call may be wrong. The CDR3 is 16 residues long. The DNA for the CDR3 is TGTGCCAGCAGTTTCTCTCGGACCCAACTCAACAATGAGCAGTTCTTC. It specifies CASSFSRTQLNNEQFF.

V and J are TRBV25-1 and TRBJ2-5; D is possibly TRBD1 or TRBD2 (5 bases each). Per germline, CDR1 MGHDK and CDR2 SYGVNS. Trimming stripped 2 bases from V and 3 bases from J, with 13 bases between. The CDR3 contains 15 residues. CDR3 DNA sequence: TGTGCCAGCAGTGAAGTTGGGACGATGGAAGAGACCCAGTACTTC. Protein: CASSEVGTMEETQYF.

This sequence joins TRBV10-3 and TRBJ2-3, with 8 bases fitting TRBD2. With V trimmed by 5 bases and J by 4 bases, 8 bases remained unmatched. The CDR3 consists of 15 residues. Germline values: CDR1 ENHRY, CDR2 SYGVKD. In DNA form, the CDR3 reads TGTGCCATCAGTTTTGGGAGCGGGGGAGCAGATACGCAGTATTTT. Encoded protein: CAISFGSGGADTQYF.

The V and J genes are TRBV5-1 and TRBJ1-4, with D possibly TRBD1 on 5 matching bases. The V end was cut by 0 bases, the J end by 3 bases, with 6 bases between. CDR1 SGHRS and CDR2 YFSETQ come from the germline V gene. There are 14 residues in the CDR3. CDR3 sequence: CASSLAGANEKLFF. DNA for the CDR3: TGCGCCAGCAGCTTGGCGGGGGCTAATGAAAAACTGTTTTTT.

The chain joins TRBV7-9 to TRBJ2-5, with 8 bases matching TRBD2. The J call is in doubt because the DNA end fits TRBJ2-7 better. The CDR3 covers 14 residues. Germline loops: CDR1 SEHNR, CDR2 FQNEAQ (reference sequence). CDR3 DNA: TGTGCCAGCAGCAGCGGGGGCCGTCGCTACGAGCAGTACTTC. The encoded protein is CASSSGGRRYEQYF.

The rearrangement joins TRBV10-3 to TRBJ2-3; 10 bases fit TRBD1. The length of the CDR3 is 16 residues. Unmatched junction bases numbered 9, after V lost 8 bases and J lost 1 base. From germline, CDR1 is ENHRY and CDR2 SYGVKD. As DNA, the CDR3 is TGTGCCATCGGTGCAAGACAGGGGGCGGGCACAGATACGCAGTATTTT. This codes for CAIGARQGAGTDTQYF.

The chain combines TRBV29-1 with TRBJ2-3, with 7 bases matching TRBD1. CDR1 and CDR2 (germline): SQVTM, ANQGSEA. J lost 1 base, V lost 6 bases, and 10 bases had no gene match. The CDR3 runs to 15 residues. The CDR3 DNA is TGCAGCGTCCAAGGACAGGCTGCAGGCACAGATACGCAGTATTTT. Residues: CSVQGQAAGTDTQYF.

This chain joins TRBV11-2 and TRBJ1-1; unclear D gene. The ends were cut back, 4 bases at V and 3 bases at J, with 15 bases in the middle. The CDR3 spans 15 residues. Germline V CDR1 and CDR2: SGHAT, FQNNGV. The CDR3 spells CASSSYVMRDTEAFF. The CDR3 nucleotides read TGTGCCAGCAGCTCGTACGTAATGAGGGACACTGAAGCTTTCTTT.

This chain joins TRBV7-8 and TRBJ1-5, with TRBD1 as a possible D gene (5 bases). The CDR3 extends over 19 amino acids. Deletions cut 1 base from V and 2 bases from J, with 21 bases between. The germline V gene has CDR1 SGHVS and CDR2 FQNEAQ. The CDR3 protein is CASSLGAFSGGIGNQPQHF. The DNA of the CDR3 is TGTGCCAGCAGCTTAGGGGCCTTTAGCGGGGGAATAGGCAATCAGCCCCAGCATTTT.

This clonotype has only a few counts. The chain carries TRBV20-1 and TRBJ2-2; possibly TRBD2 for D (6 bases). This CDR3 has 15 amino acids. Per germline, CDR1 DFQATT and CDR2 SNEGSKA (reference sequence). Trimming took off 1 base at V and 3 bases at J, with 12 bases between the two ends. Here the CDR3 DNA reads TGCAGTGCTAGAGGCCCTAGCGCATACACCGGGGAGCTGTTTTTT. Amino acids: CSARGPSAYTGELFF.

The chain combines TRBV29-1 with TRBJ2-5; TRBD1 aligns across 9 bases. The CDR3 length is 13 residues. Germline CDR1 reads SQVTM; CDR2 reads ANQGSEA. Unmatched junction bases numbered 13, after V lost 6 bases and J lost 11 bases. The DNA for the CDR3 is TGCAGCGTCCCGGGACAGGGTTTGGAGGAGCAGTACTTC. This codes for CSVPGQGLEEQYF.

This clonotype has just a few counts. In DNA form, the CDR3 reads TGTGCCAGCAGGGGACGGTATAACTATGGCTACACCTTC. It is translated as CASRGRYNYGYTF. The genes are TRBV27 and TRBJ1-2, with D perhaps matching TRBD1 (5 bases). The CDR3 consists of 13 residues. Between the trimmed V and J ends, which lost 6 bases and 1 base, there was a span of 9 bases. In germline, CDR1 is MNHEY, CDR2 SMNVEV (reference sequence).

This clonotype was picked up many times. The chain joins TRBV7-9 to TRBJ2-5; TRBD2 might be the D (6 bases). Germline V CDR1 and CDR2: SEHNR, FQNEAQ (reference sequence). The CDR3 has 13 residues. V lost 3 bases, J lost 7 bases, and 12 bases lay in between. CDR3 residues: CASSFGGDVTQYF. Here the CDR3 DNA reads TGTGCCAGCAGCTTCGGGGGAGATGTGACCCAGTACTTC.

This clonotype was counted a few times. V is TRBV6-5 and J is TRBJ1-3, with D tentatively TRBD1 (5 bases). CDR1 is MNHEY, CDR2 SVGAGI, per germline. V lost 2 bases and J 5 bases, leaving 13 bases between the germline ends. This CDR3 spans 15 amino acids. The CDR3 is CASSYPTQGRNTIYF. The CDR3 DNA sequence: TGTGCCAGCAGTTACCCAACCCAGGGTAGAAACACCATATATTTT.

The chain recombines TRBV5-1 with TRBJ2-1; 7 positions agree with TRBD1. The closer fit of TRBJ2-7 to the DNA end suggests the J call may be wrong. The germline gives CDR1 SGHRS, CDR2 YFSETQ. The CDR3 is 16 residues long. The CDR3 DNA reads TGCGCCAGCACCCTGGGACGCGCAGGGGGATTTGACGAGCAGTACTTC. This encodes CASTLGRAGGFDEQYF.